This entry describes one TCR beta chain. V gave up 2 bases and J gave up 7 bases, with 10 bases separating them. The germline CDR1 and CDR2 sequences are SGHRS and YFSETQ. The CDR3 extends over 13 amino acids. On each TCR cDNA molecule, a unique molecular identifier was present. In TCRdb, the 5' RACE reads were re-called with MiXCR into one record per CDR3 protein. The sample has about 45,000 distinct CDR3 sequences; about 6.5% are singletons. The data are from a study of spatial heterogeneity in lung cancer. Time point: sample taken at primary tumor resection. The chain employs TRBV5-1 and TRBJ1-5; the D gene is possibly TRBD1 (6 bases). The sample consisted of PBMCs, taken at surgery. The clonotype was recovered from a female donor with early-stage non-small cell lung cancer. Here the CDR3 reads CASSLDRFQPQHF. The CDR3 DNA reads TGCGCCAGCAGCTTAGACAGGTTCCAGCCCCAGCATTTT.